This T cell receptor beta chain appears in the sequencing data of a study of response to subunit inactivated influenza vaccine. TCRdb ran MiXCR on the RT-PCR reads and lists one entry per CDR3 protein. The repertoire holds 700,000 to 900,000 distinct CDR3 sequences, with around 21% as singletons. The germline V and J ends were trimmed by 0 bases and 8 bases, with 18 bases remaining between them. The CDR3 extends over 16 amino acids. Per germline, CDR1 SGDLS and CDR2 YYNGEE. Findings and limits, study-wide: Authors suggested seasonal influenza vaccinations each recruit few new T cells.

In the case of this clonotype: Its antigen remains unidentified.

The chain joins TRBV9 to TRBJ2-1; D call uncertain. The receptor was isolated from a man over 45 who received an inactivated influenza vaccine. Material: PBMCs from blood, obtained roughly 5 days after vaccination. The CDR3 nucleotides read TGTGCCAGCAGCGTAGGGGGTTTCGTCGTGATGGATGAGCAGTTCTTC. Its translation: CASSVGGFVVMDEQFF.